The 17 T cell receptor beta chains below all came from one sample that was sequenced in a study of blood T cell repertoires in COVID-19. Generated by immunoSEQ multiplex PCR, the TCRdb table keeps only in-frame clones and is missing some. The table has a few hundred thousand clones, around 90% seen once. Sequencing was done on a sample of peripheral blood. The receptors shown here come from a woman under 30 who had recovered from COVID-19.

This chain links TRBV11-3 with TRBJ2-2, with a tentative D call TRBD2 (6 bases). The CDR3 sequence is 14 residues long. Germline V gene lookup returns CDR1 SGHNT and CDR2 YENEEA. Trimming stripped 5 bases from V and 4 bases from J, with 11 bases between. The CDR3 sequence is CASSLPTSTGELFF. The CDR3 nucleotides read TGTGCCAGCAGCCTTCCGACTAGCACCGGGGAGCTGTTTTTT.

Regarding this clone: This specimen includes other DNA sequences encoding the same CDR3. The chain combines TRBV9 with TRBJ2-5; 11 bases fit TRBD2. Germline V lookup: CDR1 SGDLS, CDR2 YYNGEE. The CDR3 has 14 residues. The trim removed 3 bases at V and 4 bases at J, leaving 2 bases unmatched. The DNA for the CDR3 is TGTGCCAGCAGCGGCGGGACTAGCGGAGAGACCCAGTACTTC. Its protein product is CASSGGTSGETQYF.

As for this clone: The CDR3 ends on some other residue instead of the conserved phenylalanine or tryptophan, so this is likely a read error. The limits of the CDR3 on the DNA are not certain, so only TCRdb's listed CDR3 is given. The genes are TRBV5-5 and TRBJ1-4; TRBD1 is the table's D call and was not checked against the DNA. Germline values: CDR1 SGHKS, CDR2 YYEKEE (reference sequence). The CDR3 spans 11 amino acids, including both terminal residues. The CDR3 loop is CASSYQGARRS.

This clone was recorded at least ten times. The chain joins TRBV4-2 to TRBJ1-4; D is undetermined. This CDR3 is built from 17 residues. Germline V gene data show CDR1 as LGHNA and CDR2 as YNFKEQ. V lost 1 base to trimming and J lost 11 bases, with 23 bases between them. The CDR3: CASSQGMTPEEGGKLFF. CDR3 sequence (DNA): TGTGCCAGCAGCCAAGGTATGACTCCCGAGGAGGGAGGTAAACTGTTTTTT.

The V and J genes are TRBV30 and TRBJ1-6, with TRBD1 matching 10 bases. The CDR3 loop spans 14 amino acids. V was pared by 2 bases and J by 10 bases, with 5 bases of the junction left unmatched. Germline V gives CDR1 GTSNPN, CDR2 SVGIG (reference sequence). CDR3 protein: CAWSRGTGDSPLHF. The CDR3 DNA sequence: TGTGCCTGGAGTAGGGGGACAGGGGACTCACCCCTCCACTTT.

The chain joins TRBV9 to TRBJ2-7, with 7 bases fitting TRBD2. The CDR3 is made up of 15 amino acids. Germline CDR1 reads SGDLS; CDR2 reads YYNGEE. V was pared by 0 bases and J by 7 bases, with 10 bases of the junction left unmatched. The CDR3 DNA follows: TGTGCCAGCAGCGTAGGCAGCGGGACTTCCGGGGAGCAGTACTTC. Translating gives CASSVGSGTSGEQYF. The full variable domain, completed using reference TRBV9 and TRBJ2-7, is DSGVTQTPKHLITATGQRVTLRCSPRSGDLSVYWYQQSLDQGLQFLIQYYNGEERAKGNILERFSAQQFPDLHSELNLSSLELGDSALYFCASSVGSGTSGEQYFGPGTRLTVT.

The chain links TRBV7-9 to TRBJ2-5, with 7 positions matching TRBD1. The germline CDR1 and CDR2 sequences are SEHNR and FQNEAQ (reference sequence). This CDR3 is built from 15 residues. V trimming: 5 bases; J trimming: 4 bases; junction bases outside the gene matches: 10. Written as DNA, the CDR3 is TGTGCCAGCAGCGCCCAGACAGGGACGGGAGAGACCCAGTACTTC. Its protein is CASSAQTGTGETQYF.

The chain links TRBV19 to TRBJ1-2, with 7 positions matching TRBD1. Germline CDR1 is LNHDA and CDR2 is SQIVND (reference sequence). The CDR3 totals 13 residues. Trimming removed 5 bases from V and 6 bases from J; junction bases left unmatched: 6. For the CDR3, the DNA is TGTGCCAGTAGTTACCAGACAGGGAATGGCTACACCTTC. Translating gives CASSYQTGNGYTF.

This clone was found a few times. This sequence joins TRBV29-1 and TRBJ2-5; TRBD2 might be the D (6 bases). The V end was cut by 3 bases, the J end by 4 bases, with 15 bases between. The CDR3 is made up of 14 amino acids. CDR1 is SQVTM and CDR2 is ANQGSEA in the germline V gene. For the CDR3, the DNA is TGCAGCGTTGAGGAGTCACTAGCAGGAGAGACCCAGTACTTC. Translated, it gives CSVEESLAGETQYF.

The chain uses TRBV28 and TRBJ2-1; no definite D call. The germline V gene has CDR1 MDHEN and CDR2 SYDVKM. CDR3 size: 10 residues. The V and J ends lost 5 bases and 10 bases respectively, with 6 bases between them. CDR3 in amino acids: CASSMEEQFF. CDR3 coding DNA: TGTGCCAGCAGTATGGAGGAGCAGTTCTTC. Looking up the rest from reference TRBV28 and TRBJ2-1 gives the full variable domain: DVKVTQSSRYLVKRTGEKVFLECVQDMDHENMFWYRQDPGLGLRLIYFSYDVKMKEKGDIPEGYSVSREKKERFSLILESASTNQTSMYLCASSMEEQFFGPGTRLTVL.

The genes are TRBV12-3 or TRBV12-4 and TRBJ1-3; D not certain. The CDR3 sequence is 12 residues long. V lost 3 bases to trimming and J lost 5 bases, with 5 bases between them. CDR3 sequence (DNA): TGTGCCAGCAGTTTTGTTAGAAACACCATATATTTT. It yields the protein CASSFVRNTIYF.

This chain uses TRBV9 with TRBJ2-7, with TRBD2 identical over 10 bases. The CDR3 extends over 17 amino acids. V dropped 4 bases and J dropped 2; count of bases not matched to a gene: 12. The germline V gene has CDR1 SGDLS and CDR2 YYNGEE. The CDR3 loop reads CASSPVASGSFAYEQYF. The DNA for the CDR3 is TGTGCCAGCAGCCCCGTCGCTAGCGGGAGTTTTGCCTACGAGCAGTACTTC.

The gene calls are TRBV28 and TRBJ1-2; D is undetermined. Per the germline V gene, CDR1 is MDHEN and CDR2 is SYDVKM. V dropped 5 bases and J dropped 1 base, with 11 bases sitting between them. The CDR3 consists of 14 residues. The chain's CDR3 is CASSLDGNNYGYTF. The CDR3, as DNA: TGTGCCAGCAGTCTGGACGGGAATAACTATGGCTACACCTTC.

The chain recombines TRBV9 with TRBJ2-3; the match to TRBD1 covers 9 bases. After removal of 3 bases from V and 6 bases from J, the junction contained 8 bases not matched to a gene. The germline CDR1 and CDR2 sequences are SGDLS and YYNGEE. This CDR3 contains 15 residues. CDR3 region: CASSAGQGVWDTQYF. CDR3 DNA sequence: TGTGCCAGCAGCGCGGGACAGGGCGTTTGGGATACGCAGTATTTT.

The CDR3 nucleotides read TGTGCCAGCAGTGACTTAGGACTGAATAGCAATCAGCCCCAGCATTTT. Translating gives CASSDLGLNSNQPQHF. V and J are TRBV6-1 and TRBJ1-5; D is ambiguous. The germline CDR1 and CDR2 sequences are MNHNS and SASEGT. The CDR3 is 16 residues long. Trimming cost V 3 bases and J 0 bases, with 12 bases left between them.

The chain combines TRBV15 with TRBJ2-1; TRBD1 is a possible D gene (5 bases). The V end was cut by 0 bases, the J end by 7 bases, with 10 bases between. The CDR3 is 14 amino acids. The V gene's germline CDR1 is LNHNV and CDR2 YYDKDF (reference sequence). Here the CDR3 reads CATSREGRENEQFF. CDR3 nucleotide sequence: TGTGCCACCAGCAGAGAGGGCAGGGAAAATGAGCAGTTCTTC.

V and J are TRBV24-1 and TRBJ2-5; 12 nucleotides match TRBD2. With 4 bases clipped from V and 3 bases from J, the junction kept 5 bases outside the gene matches. This CDR3 contains 16 residues. CDR1 is KGHDR, CDR2 SFDVKD, per germline. For the CDR3, the DNA is TGTGCCACCAGTGACCGACTAGCGGGAGAGGAAGAGACCCAGTACTTC. It is translated as CATSDRLAGEEETQYF.